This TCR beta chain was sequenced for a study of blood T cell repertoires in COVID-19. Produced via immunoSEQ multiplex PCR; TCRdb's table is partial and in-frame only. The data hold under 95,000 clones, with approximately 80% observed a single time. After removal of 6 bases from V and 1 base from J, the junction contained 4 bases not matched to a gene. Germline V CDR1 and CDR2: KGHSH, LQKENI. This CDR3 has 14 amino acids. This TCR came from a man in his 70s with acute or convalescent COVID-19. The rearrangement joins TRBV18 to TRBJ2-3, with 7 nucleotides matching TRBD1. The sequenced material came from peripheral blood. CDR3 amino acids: CASSDRVGTDTQYF. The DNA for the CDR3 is TGTGCCAGCTCCGACAGGGTCGGCACAGATACGCAGTATTTT.